This T cell receptor beta chain came from a study of T cells after yellow fever vaccination. From the 5' RACE reads, TCRdb called clonotypes with MiXCR, one entry per CDR3 protein. The data hold 110,000 or so distinct CDR3 sequences, with more than 5.5% observed a single time. With 2 bases removed from V and 4 bases from J, the gap between germline ends came to 20 bases. CDR3 size: 16 residues. Germline-derived CDR1 and CDR2 are GTSNPN and SVGIG (reference sequence). Findings of the study overall: Abundant clonotypes from the bulk population could contaminate FACS-sorted repertoires. Only a small proportion of the clonotypes turned up in both the CD4 and the CD8 compartments, likely arising from convergent recombination.

This clonotype came up a few times. Its antigen remains unknown. This receptor was identified in a man aged 18 to 29 who received the YFV17D yellow fever vaccine. The chain carries TRBV30 and TRBJ1-2; D unresolved. Source: CD4+ T cells sorted from PBMCs, taken more than 40 days after the first yellow fever vaccination. As DNA, the CDR3 is TGTGCCTGGAGTCACGTAGCTCTGGCAGTTCGCTATGGCTACACCTTC. It yields the protein CAWSHVALAVRYGYTF.